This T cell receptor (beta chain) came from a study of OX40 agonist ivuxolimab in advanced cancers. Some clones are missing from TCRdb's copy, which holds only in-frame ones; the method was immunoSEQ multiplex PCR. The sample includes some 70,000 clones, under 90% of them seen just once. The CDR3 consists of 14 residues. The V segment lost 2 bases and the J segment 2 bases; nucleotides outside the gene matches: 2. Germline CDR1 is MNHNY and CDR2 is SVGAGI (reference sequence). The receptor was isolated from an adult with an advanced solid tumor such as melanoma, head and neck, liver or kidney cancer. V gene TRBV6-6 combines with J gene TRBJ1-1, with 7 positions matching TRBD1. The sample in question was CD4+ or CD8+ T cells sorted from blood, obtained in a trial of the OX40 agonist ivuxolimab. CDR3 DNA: TGTGCCAGCAGTTACCAGGGGGTTAACACTGAAGCTTTCTTT. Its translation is CASSYQGVNTEAFF.